This is a list of T cell receptor beta chains from one sample in a study of T cells in Graves' hyperthyroidism and ophthalmopathy. TCRdb re-analysed the multiplex PCR reads in MiXCR, keeping a single row per CDR3 protein. The repertoire holds 35,000 to 45,000 distinct CDR3 sequences, with 49% as singletons. Material for sequencing was blood. The receptors here all came from a woman aged 50 to 60 with Graves' hyperthyroidism that later progressed to Graves' ophthalmopathy. Both conserved end residues are part of each CDR3. D genes are given only for firm matches. The listing skips clone size in some rows; elsewhere it reads once, few, many or a size class.

TRBV28	17	TRBD1	TRBJ1-5	many	TGTGCCAGCAGATCCTCGACAGGGATGGGTAGCAATCAGCCCCAGCATTTT	CASRSSTGMGSNQPQHF
TRBV20-1	13	NA	TRBJ1-5	NA	TGCAGTGCTAGAGACATGCCCCATCAGCCCCAGCATTTT	CSARDMPHQPQHF
TRBV20-1	13	NA	TRBJ1-3	many	TGCAGTGCGGCTCAGTCGGGGGGAAACACCATATATTTT	CSAAQSGGNTIYF
TRBV14	17	TRBD1	TRBJ1-4	NA	TGTGCCAGCAGCCGACAGGGACTAGCGGGAGCCGGTGAAAAACTGTTTTTT	CASSRQGLAGAGEKLFF
TRBV20-1	11	TRBD1	TRBJ1-2	NA	TGCAGTGTCGGGGACAGGGACGGCTACACCTTC	CSVGDRDGYTF
TRBV20-1	14	TRBD2	TRBJ2-7	NA	TGCAGTGCTAGGGACGCTGGGAGGGCGGGAGAGCAGTACTTC	CSARDAGRAGEQYF
TRBV28	16	NA	TRBJ2-1	many	TGTGCCAGCAGCCCACCACTAGCGGTCCAGGGGGATGAGCAGTTCTTC	CASSPPLAVQGDEQFF
TRBV28	16	TRBD2	TRBJ2-7	NA	TGTGCCAGCAGTTTCTTTTTGAGGGGCGGGAGGAACGAGCAGTACTTC	CASSFFLRGGRNEQYF
TRBV19	14	TRBD1	TRBJ2-7	many	TGTGCCAGTAAGTCGGGACAGGGTTCCTACGAGCAGTACTTC	CASKSGQGSYEQYF
TRBV19	15	TRBD1	TRBJ1-2	NA	TGTGCCAGTAGTATTGATGCCGGGACAGGCAGTGGCTACACCTTC	CASSIDAGTGSGYTF
TRBV20-1	17	TRBD2	TRBJ2-3	many	TGCAGTGCTAGAGCCCTGAAGGCGGGAGGCATTGGAGATACGCAGTATTTT	CSARALKAGGIGDTQYF
TRBV10-1	14	TRBD2	TRBJ2-3	NA	TGCGCCAGCAGTTGCCGACTAGCTCCAGATACGCAGTATTTT	CASSCRLAPDTQYF
TRBV7-8	13	NA	TRBJ2-1	NA	TGTGCCAGCAGCAGAACACTCAGCGGAGAGCAGTTCTTC	CASSRTLSGEQFF
TRBV10-1	17	NA	TRBJ2-7	many	TGCGCCAGCAGTTTTTTCCAGGAGGGAGGCAGAGACTTCGAGCAGTACTTC	CASSFFQEGGRDFEQYF
TRBV2	12	NA	TRBJ1-1	NA	TGTGCCAGCAGTGAGGGGAAAACTGTAGCTTTCTTT	CASSEGKTVAFF
TRBV9	15	TRBD2	TRBJ2-7	many	TGTGCCAGCAGCGTAGCCGCCGCGGGAGAGGGCGAGCAGTACTTC	CASSVAAAGEGEQYF
TRBV4-3	15	TRBD1	TRBJ2-7	NA	TGCGCCAGCAGTCAAGTGGGACAGGGCTCCTGCGAGCAGTACTTC	CASSQVGQGSCEQYF
TRBV15	18	NA	TRBJ2-3	NA	TGTGCCACCAGCAGAGATACCTGGGGAACAGGGATCCACAATGAGCAGTATTTT	CATSRDTWGTGIHNEQYF
TRBV29-1	13	NA	TRBJ2-5	medium-sized	TGCAGCGTAGAGCGGACAGCCCCAACAATACAGTACTTC	CSVERTAPTIQYF
TRBV11-2	16	NA	TRBJ2-7	many	TGTGCCAGCAGGGATCCCGGAGCGGCCAGCTCCTACGAGCAGTACTTC	CASRDPGAASSYEQYF
TRBV20-1	15	NA	TRBJ2-1	NA	TGCGGTGCTAGATACGGAGGCCTTCGAACCGGGGAGCTGTTCTTC	CGARYGGLRTGELFF
TRBV10-3	17	NA	TRBJ1-1	NA	TGTGCCATCAGTGGAGTGGCTCTCAGGGAGGGGAACACTGAAGCTTTCTTT	CAISGVALREGNTEAFF
TRBV20-1	11	NA	TRBJ1-2	NA	TGCAGTGCTAGAACTTTAGGCGGCTACACCTTC	CSARTLGGYTF
TRBV24-1	17	TRBD2	TRBJ2-5	NA	TGTGCCACCAGTGATCGGACTAGCGGGAGGACCGGGGAGACCCAGTACTTC	CATSDRTSGRTGETQYF
TRBV7-3	14	NA	TRBJ1-2	NA	TGTGCCAGCAGCTTTTCAGGGTGCAACTATGGCTACACCTTC	CASSFSGCNYGYTF